The clone carrying this T cell receptor beta chain was detected ten times or more. MiXCR, run by TCRdb on the multiplex PCR reads, gives a single entry per CDR3 protein. The sample has roughly 100,000 distinct CDR3 sequences, roughly 33% seen once; the top ten hold approximately 5.4%. The data belong to a study of breast tumors, draining lymph nodes, adjacent tissues. Samples came from axillary lymph nodes draining the breast cancer. CDR1 is MNHEY, CDR2 SVGAGI, per germline. The CDR3 runs 18 residues. The J segment lost 3 bases and the V segment lost 0 bases, leaving 10 bases of the junction unmatched.

The specimen was axillary lymph node tissue. The chain carries TRBV6-5 and TRBJ1-4; 7 bases fit TRBD1. The TCR originated in a female donor with breast cancer. Some clones in this sample may be carry-over from other donors' samples. The CDR3 DNA is TGTGCCAGCAGTTACTCAGGGGGCTACCATGGGGCTAATGAAAAACTGTTTTTT. Protein: CASSYSGGYHGANEKLFF.